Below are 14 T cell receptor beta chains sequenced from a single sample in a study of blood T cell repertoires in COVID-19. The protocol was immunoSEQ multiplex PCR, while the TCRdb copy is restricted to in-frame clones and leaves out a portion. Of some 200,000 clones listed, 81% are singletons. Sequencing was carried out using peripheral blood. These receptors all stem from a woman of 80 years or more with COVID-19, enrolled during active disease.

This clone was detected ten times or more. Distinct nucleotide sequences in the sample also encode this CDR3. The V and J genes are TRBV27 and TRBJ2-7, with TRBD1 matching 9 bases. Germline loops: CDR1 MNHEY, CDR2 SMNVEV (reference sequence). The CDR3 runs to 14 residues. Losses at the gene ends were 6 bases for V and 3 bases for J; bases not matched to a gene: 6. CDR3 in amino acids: CASRRQGEIYEQYF. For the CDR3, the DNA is TGTGCCAGCAGGAGACAGGGGGAAATCTACGAGCAGTACTTC.

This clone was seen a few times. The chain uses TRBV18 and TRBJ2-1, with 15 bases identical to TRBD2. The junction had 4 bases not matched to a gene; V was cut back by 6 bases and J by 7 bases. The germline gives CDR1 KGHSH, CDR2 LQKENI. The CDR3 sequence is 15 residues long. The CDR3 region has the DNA TGTGCCAGCTCTCGAGGACTAGCGGGAGGGAATGAGCAGTTCTTC. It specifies CASSRGLAGGNEQFF.

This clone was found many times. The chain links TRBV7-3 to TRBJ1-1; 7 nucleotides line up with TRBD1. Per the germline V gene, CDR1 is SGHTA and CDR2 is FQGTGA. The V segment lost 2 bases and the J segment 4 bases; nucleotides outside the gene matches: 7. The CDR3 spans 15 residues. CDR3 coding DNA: TGTGCCAGCAGCTTAGCTGGGGCAGGGGGCACTGAAGCTTTCTTT. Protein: CASSLAGAGGTEAFF. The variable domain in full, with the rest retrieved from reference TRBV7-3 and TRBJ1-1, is GAGVSQTPSNKVTEKGKYVELRCDPISGHTALYWYRQSLGQGPEFLIYFQGTGAADDSGLPNDRFFAVRPEGSVSTLKIQRTERGDSAVYLCASSLAGAGGTEAFFGQGTRLTVV.

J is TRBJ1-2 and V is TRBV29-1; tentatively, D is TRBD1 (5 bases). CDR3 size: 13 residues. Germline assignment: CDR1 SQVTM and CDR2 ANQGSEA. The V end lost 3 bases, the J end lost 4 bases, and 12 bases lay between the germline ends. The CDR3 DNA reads TGCAGCGTTGATACCGGGACTCTCTATGGCTACACCTTC. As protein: CSVDTGTLYGYTF.

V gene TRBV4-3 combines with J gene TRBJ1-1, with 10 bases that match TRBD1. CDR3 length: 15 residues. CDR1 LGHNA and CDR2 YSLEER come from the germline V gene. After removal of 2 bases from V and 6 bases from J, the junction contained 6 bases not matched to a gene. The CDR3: CASSQTGQGHPEAFF. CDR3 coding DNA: TGCGCCAGCAGCCAAACGGGACAGGGGCACCCTGAAGCTTTCTTT.

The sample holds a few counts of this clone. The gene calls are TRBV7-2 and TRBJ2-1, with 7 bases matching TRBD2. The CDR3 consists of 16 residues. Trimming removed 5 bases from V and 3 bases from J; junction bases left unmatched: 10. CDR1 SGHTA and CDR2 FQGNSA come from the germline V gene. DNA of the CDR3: TGTGCCAGCAGCACCCAAGGCTCTAGCGGCTACAATGAGCAGTTCTTC. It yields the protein CASSTQGSSGYNEQFF.

The CDR3 here is CASSGLPGLAGSTGELFF. The DNA of the CDR3 is TGTGCCAGCTCTGGTCTTCCGGGACTAGCGGGAAGTACCGGGGAGCTGTTTTTT. This rearrangement joins TRBV27 to TRBJ2-2, with TRBD2 matching 13 bases. Losses at the gene ends were 8 bases for V and 5 bases for J; bases not matched to a gene: 14. Germline lookup yields CDR1 MNHEY and CDR2 SMNVEV (reference sequence). This CDR3 is built from 18 residues.

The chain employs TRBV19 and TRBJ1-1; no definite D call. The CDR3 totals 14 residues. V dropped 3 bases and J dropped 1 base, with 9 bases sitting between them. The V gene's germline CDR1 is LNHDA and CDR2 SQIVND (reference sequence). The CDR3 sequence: CASSMADWNTEAFF. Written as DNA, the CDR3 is TGTGCCAGTAGTATGGCGGACTGGAACACTGAAGCTTTCTTT.

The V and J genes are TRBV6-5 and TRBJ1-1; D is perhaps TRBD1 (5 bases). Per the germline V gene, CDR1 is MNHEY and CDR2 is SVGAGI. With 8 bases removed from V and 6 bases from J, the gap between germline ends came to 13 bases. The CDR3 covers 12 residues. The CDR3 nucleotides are TGTGCCAGCGGTCGCAGGGCTGCTGAAGCTTTCTTT. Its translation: CASGRRAAEAFF.

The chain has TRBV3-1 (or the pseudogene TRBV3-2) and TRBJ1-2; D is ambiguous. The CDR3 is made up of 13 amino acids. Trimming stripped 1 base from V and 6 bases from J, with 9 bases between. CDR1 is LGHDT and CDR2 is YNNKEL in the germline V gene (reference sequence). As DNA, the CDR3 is TGTGCCAGCAGCCAAGCGGACGGGGATGGCTACACCTTC. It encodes CASSQADGDGYTF.

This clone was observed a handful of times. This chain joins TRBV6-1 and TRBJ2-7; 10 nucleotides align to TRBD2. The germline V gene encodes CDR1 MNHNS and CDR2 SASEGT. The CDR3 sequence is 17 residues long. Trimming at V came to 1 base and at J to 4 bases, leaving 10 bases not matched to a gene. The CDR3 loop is CASSEVPSGRGGYEQYF. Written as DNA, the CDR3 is TGTGCCAGCAGTGAAGTCCCCAGCGGGAGGGGGGGATACGAGCAGTACTTC.

The CDR3 DNA sequence: TGTGCCAGCTCACGACGGACAGGGGGCGACACAGATACGCAGTATTTT. Protein sequence: CASSRRTGGDTDTQYF. J is TRBJ2-3 and V is TRBV18; 11 nucleotides line up with TRBD1. V was clipped by 4 bases and J by 2 bases; unmatched bases: 5. CDR1 is KGHSH, CDR2 LQKENI, per germline. The CDR3 sequence is 16 residues long.

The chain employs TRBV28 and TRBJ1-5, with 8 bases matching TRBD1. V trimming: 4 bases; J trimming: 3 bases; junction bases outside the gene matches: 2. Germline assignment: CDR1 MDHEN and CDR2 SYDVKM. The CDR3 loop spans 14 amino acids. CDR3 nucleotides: TGTGCCAGCAGTTGGACAGGGTTCAATCAGCCCCAGCATTTT. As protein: CASSWTGFNQPQHF.

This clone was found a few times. This CDR3 is CASSIQAGALTDTQYF. CDR3 DNA: TGTGCCAGTAGTATACAGGCAGGGGCCCTCACAGATACGCAGTATTTT. This chain connects TRBV19 to TRBJ2-3; D might be TRBD1 (6 bases). CDR1 is LNHDA, CDR2 SQIVND, per germline (reference sequence). This CDR3 has 16 residues. Trimming removed 2 bases at V and 2 bases at J, with 14 bases between.